Below are 6 T cell receptor beta chains sequenced from a single sample in a study of OX40 agonist ivuxolimab in advanced cancers. Clones were sequenced by immunoSEQ multiplex PCR, and TCRdb holds only the in-frame ones, with some missing. The repertoire holds 20,000 to 25,000 clones, with approximately 82% as singletons. The sample in question was CD4+ or CD8+ T cells sorted from blood, obtained in a trial of the OX40 agonist ivuxolimab. Receptors originate from an adult with an advanced solid tumor such as melanoma, head and neck, liver or kidney cancer.

V and J are TRBV5-1 and TRBJ2-2, with 8 bases identical to TRBD1. The germline gives CDR1 SGHRS, CDR2 YFSETQ. The V and J ends lost 4 bases and 3 bases, in that order; junction bases with no gene match: 23. CDR3 length: 21 amino acids. Written as DNA, the CDR3 is TGCGCCAGCAGCAACCCCAGGGGGCCCTTGCGGGTGGCGTCGGACACCGGGGAGCTGTTTTTT. It codes for CASSNPRGPLRVASDTGELFF.

The chain recombines TRBV18 with TRBJ2-1; tentative D call: TRBD1 (6 bases). The CDR3 extends over 15 amino acids. The V and J ends lost 1 base and 5 bases respectively, with 12 bases between them. CDR1 is KGHSH, CDR2 LQKENI, per germline. This CDR3 is CASSPLYGDNNEQFF. The DNA for the CDR3 is TGTGCCAGCTCACCACTCTACGGGGACAACAATGAGCAGTTCTTC.

The gene calls are TRBV9 and TRBJ2-1; D remains ambiguous. CDR3 length: 15 residues. Germline lookup yields CDR1 SGDLS and CDR2 YYNGEE. Deletions cut 3 bases from V and 2 bases from J, with 12 bases between. DNA for the CDR3: TGTGCCAGCAGCGACGACCCCACAGCCTACAATGAGCAGTTCTTC. Protein: CASSDDPTAYNEQFF.

This clone was detected once. DNA for the CDR3: TGTGCCAGCAGCTTAGGGACAGGGCCGAACAATCAGCCCCAGCATTTT. Translating it yields CASSLGTGPNNQPQHF. This chain links TRBV7-9 with TRBJ1-5; 8 bases fit TRBD1. V lost 1 base and J lost 3; bases outside the gene matches: 5. The CDR3 runs 16 residues. CDR1 is SEHNR, CDR2 FQNEAQ, per germline (reference sequence). The full variable domain, rest sourced from reference TRBV7-9 and TRBJ1-5, is DTGVSQNPRHKITKRGQNVTFRCDPISEHNRLYWYRQTLGQGPEFLTYFQNEAQLEKSRLLSDRFSAERPKGSFSTLEIQRTEQGDSAMYLCASSLGTGPNNQPQHFGDGTRLSIL.

The V call is TRBV9, the J call TRBJ2-7; D is undetermined. From germline, CDR1 is SGDLS and CDR2 YYNGEE. The CDR3 totals 14 residues. Trimming removed 4 bases at V and 2 bases at J, with 13 bases between. The CDR3 nucleotides read TGTGCCAGCAGCTTGCGGCAGGTCCCCTACGAGCAGTACTTC. It yields the protein CASSLRQVPYEQYF.

The rearrangement uses TRBV6-9 and TRBJ2-5, with 10 bases lining up with TRBD1. J gave up 1 base and V 6 bases, and 2 bases lay outside the gene matches. This CDR3 contains 14 residues. The germline gives CDR1 MNHGY, CDR2 SVAAGI. The CDR3 reads CASRRQGAQETQYF. The CDR3 DNA reads TGTGCCAGCAGGCGACAGGGGGCCCAAGAGACCCAGTACTTC.